This TCR beta chain appears in the sequencing data of a study of spatial heterogeneity in lung cancer. As for the study in general: More beta-chain than alpha-chain sequences were consistently detected.

The CDR3 extends over 17 amino acids. CDR1 is MNHEY and CDR2 is SVGAGI in the germline V gene. The V end was cut by 5 bases, the J end by 4 bases, with 21 bases between. As to time point: blood at routine non-recurrence follow-up after resection. TCRs were sequenced from unsorted whole RNA of tumor, nontumor lung or PBMC. TCRdb reprocessed the 5' RACE reads via MiXCR and lists one record per CDR3 protein. Here the sample spans some 120,000 distinct CDR3 sequences, over 9% being singletons. The clonotype originates from a male donor with early-stage non-small cell lung cancer. This chain joins TRBV6-5 and TRBJ1-3; D possibly corresponds to TRBD1 (5 bases). The sample in question was PBMCs, obtained at follow-up. The CDR3 bases are TGTGCCAGCAGTACAGGTCGTCCGGGACTGACCGGAAACACCATATATTTT. Protein product: CASSTGRPGLTGNTIYF.